Below, 25 T cell receptor beta chains from the same sample are listed, as sequenced in a study of cytomegalovirus exposure and HLA in healthy donors. Amplification used 60 Vbeta primers and 13 Jbeta primers. The protocol was immunoSEQ multiplex PCR, while the TCRdb copy is restricted to in-frame clones and leaves out a portion. The table has more than 150,000 clones, approximately 88% seen once; the top ten hold 0.26%. The specimen sequenced was PBMCs. These receptors originate from a boy younger than 18 in good health and CMV-seronegative.

This clone was counted between two and nine times. The rearrangement joins TRBV10-3 to TRBJ1-1, with 8 bases aligning to TRBD1. Germline trimming cut 3 bases from V and 4 bases from J; bases unmatched to any gene: 7. CDR3 size: 15 residues. Germline V gene lookup returns CDR1 ENHRY and CDR2 SYGVKD. CDR3 sequence (DNA): TGTGCCATCAGTGAATGGGGGACAGGAGCCACTGAAGCTTTCTTT. This codes for CAISEWGTGATEAFF.

The genes are TRBV5-1 and TRBJ2-7, with TRBD1 identical over 7 bases. CDR3 length: 14 residues. V dropped 2 bases and J dropped 1; count of bases not matched to a gene: 3. CDR1 is SGHRS and CDR2 is YFSETQ in the germline V gene. The CDR3 sequence is CASSFGQASYEQYF. CDR3 sequence (DNA): TGCGCCAGCAGCTTTGGACAGGCGTCCTACGAGCAGTACTTC.

To note about this clone: Different DNA sequences within this sample yield the same CDR3. The J gene is TRBJ1-1, the V gene TRBV18; tentatively, D is TRBD1 (5 bases). This CDR3 has 13 amino acids. Germline CDR1 is KGHSH and CDR2 is LQKENI. V lost 6 bases and J 2 bases, leaving 10 bases between the germline ends. Here the CDR3 reads CASSPQGNTEAFF. CDR3 nucleotide sequence: TGTGCCAGCTCGCCGCAGGGAAACACTGAAGCTTTCTTT.

V gene TRBV19 combines with J gene TRBJ2-5, with 13 bases identical to TRBD2. Germline V gene data show CDR1 as LNHDA and CDR2 as SQIVND (reference sequence). This CDR3 is 15 amino acids long. The junction had 5 bases not matched to a gene; V was cut back by 4 bases and J by 6 bases. The CDR3 sequence is CASSTTSGGAKTQYF. CDR3 nucleotide sequence: TGTGCCAGTAGTACCACTAGCGGGGGGGCAAAGACCCAGTACTTC.

This sequence joins TRBV7-2 and TRBJ1-5; maybe TRBD1 (6 bases). Trimming cost V 1 base and J 5 bases, with 9 bases left between them. The CDR3 is 14 amino acids. Germline V gene data show CDR1 as SGHTA and CDR2 as FQGNSA. The CDR3 loop is CASSLESGDQPQHF. In DNA form, the CDR3 reads TGTGCCAGCAGCTTAGAGTCAGGGGATCAGCCCCAGCATTTT.

This clone occurred a few times. The V and J genes are TRBV5-4 and TRBJ1-1, with 8 bases fitting TRBD1. J gave up 4 bases and V 4 bases, and 3 bases lay outside the gene matches. The length of the CDR3 is 13 residues. Germline V gives CDR1 SGHNT, CDR2 YYREEE (reference sequence). The DNA for the CDR3 is TGTGCCAGCAGCACCGGGACAGGCACTGAAGCTTTCTTT. Residues: CASSTGTGTEAFF.

The V and J genes are TRBV18 and TRBJ2-5; TRBD2 aligns across 8 bases. CDR3 length: 16 residues. Germline CDR1 is KGHSH and CDR2 is LQKENI. The V gene end was trimmed by 0 bases and the J gene end by 3 bases; junction bases not matched to a gene: 6. The CDR3 here is CASSPPAGEIKETQYF. As DNA, the CDR3 is TGTGCCAGCTCACCACCAGCGGGGGAGATAAAAGAGACCCAGTACTTC.

The chain is built from TRBV30 and TRBJ1-1; the D is unclear. With 0 bases removed from V and 11 bases from J, the gap between germline ends came to 13 bases. The CDR3 totals 12 residues. Germline V gives CDR1 GTSNPN, CDR2 SVGIG (reference sequence). The CDR3 reads CAWSVFGGSAFF. The CDR3 DNA reads TGTGCCTGGAGTGTATTTGGAGGGTCTGCTTTCTTT. Using reference TRBV30 and TRBJ1-1 for the parts outside the CDR3, the full variable domain is SQTIHQWPATLVQPVGSPLSLECTVEGTSNPNLYWYRQAAGRGLQLLFYSVGIGQISSEVPQNLSASRPQDRQFILSSKKLLLSDSGFYLCAWSVFGGSAFFGQGTRLTVV.

This rearrangement joins TRBV19 to TRBJ1-5; 8 bases map to TRBD1. The CDR3 length is 16 residues. Germline assignment: CDR1 LNHDA and CDR2 SQIVND (reference sequence). V gave up 6 bases and J gave up 2 bases; unmatched junction bases: 9. This chain's CDR3 is CASSSLTGVRNQPQHF. CDR3 DNA sequence: TGTGCCAGTAGCTCCCTGACAGGGGTACGCAATCAGCCCCAGCATTTT.

A single count supports this clone. The CDR3: CASEATGGTGELFF. The CDR3 nucleotides read TGTGCCAGCGAGGCGACAGGGGGCACCGGGGAGCTGTTTTTT. The V and J genes are TRBV9 and TRBJ2-2; 9 positions match TRBD1. Trimming removed 7 bases from V and 4 bases from J; junction bases left unmatched: 5. CDR3 length: 14 amino acids. Per the germline V gene, CDR1 is SGDLS and CDR2 is YYNGEE.

This clone has only a few counts. This chain links TRBV9 with TRBJ1-1; TRBD1 is a possible D gene (6 bases). Trimming cost V 0 bases and J 0 bases, with 12 bases left between them. This CDR3 spans 16 amino acids. The germline gives CDR1 SGDLS, CDR2 YYNGEE. The CDR3 DNA reads TGTGCCAGCAGCGTAGGATGGGACATCCTGAACACTGAAGCTTTCTTT. Protein: CASSVGWDILNTEAFF. Using reference TRBV9 and TRBJ1-1 for the parts outside the CDR3, the full variable domain is DSGVTQTPKHLITATGQRVTLRCSPRSGDLSVYWYQQSLDQGLQFLIQYYNGEERAKGNILERFSAQQFPDLHSELNLSSLELGDSALYFCASSVGWDILNTEAFFGQGTRLTVV.

The V call is TRBV2, the J call TRBJ1-1, with D unresolved. Per the germline V gene, CDR1 is SNHLY and CDR2 is FYNNEI. The CDR3 extends over 13 amino acids. V was cut by 3 bases and J by 0 bases, with 5 bases left in between. The CDR3 DNA reads TGTGCCAGCAGTGAGGAGTTGAACACTGAAGCTTTCTTT. Its translation is CASSEELNTEAFF.

This clone was observed a handful of times. The chain is built from TRBV5-1 and TRBJ2-3, with 8 bases matching TRBD2. CDR3 length: 16 residues. V shed 7 bases and J 5 bases; nucleotides not matched to a gene: 15. Looked up from germline, CDR1 is SGHRS and CDR2 is YFSETQ. The chain's CDR3 is CASPLVERELVDTQYF. The CDR3 DNA is TGCGCCAGCCCCCTCGTGGAGCGGGAGTTGGTAGATACGCAGTATTTT.

The genes are TRBV27 and TRBJ2-7; 7 nucleotides align to TRBD2. V lost 10 bases to trimming and J lost 0 bases; unmatched junction nucleotides: 9. Germline CDR1 is MNHEY and CDR2 is SMNVEV (reference sequence). The CDR3 totals 14 residues. Written as DNA, the CDR3 is TGTGCCACCGCGCCTCTAGCGGTCTCCTACGAGCAGTACTTC. It yields the protein CATAPLAVSYEQYF.

The chain carries TRBV4-2 and TRBJ1-1; D ambiguous. The length of the CDR3 is 16 residues. Trimming took off 0 bases at V and 2 bases at J, with 13 bases between the two ends. From germline, CDR1 is LGHNA and CDR2 YNFKEQ. CDR3: CASSQDPGGRNTEAFF. The CDR3 DNA follows: TGTGCCAGCAGCCAAGACCCTGGAGGGCGAAACACTGAAGCTTTCTTT.

This clone was counted a single time. The chain links TRBV5-1 to TRBJ1-1, with 7 nucleotides matching TRBD1. V trimming: 4 bases; J trimming: 3 bases; junction bases outside the gene matches: 9. The CDR3 covers 15 residues. Germline V lookup: CDR1 SGHRS, CDR2 YFSETQ. CDR3 amino acids: CASSRKTGEDTEAFF. For the CDR3, the DNA is TGCGCCAGCAGCCGGAAAACAGGGGAGGACACTGAAGCTTTCTTT.

The rearrangement joins TRBV14 to TRBJ2-7; D call uncertain. The germline V gene encodes CDR1 SGHDN and CDR2 FVKESK. The CDR3 has 13 amino acids. Trimming pared 7 bases from V and 6 bases from J, leaving 16 bases between. The CDR3 loop reads CASNEQISSEQYF. In DNA, the CDR3 is TGTGCCAGCAACGAACAGATCTCTTCCGAGCAGTACTTC.

This chain connects TRBV27 to TRBJ1-5; D is unclear. V gave up 2 bases and J gave up 2 bases, with 10 bases separating them. The CDR3 is made up of 15 amino acids. Germline loops: CDR1 MNHEY, CDR2 SMNVEV (reference sequence). Written as DNA, the CDR3 is TGTGCCAGCAGTTTAATGGGGAGTGGCAATCAGCCCCAGCATTTT. It codes for CASSLMGSGNQPQHF.

V usage is TRBV28 and J usage is TRBJ1-6; D is possibly TRBD1 (6 bases). The CDR3 is made up of 15 amino acids. Germline V gene data show CDR1 as MDHEN and CDR2 as SYDVKM. Trimming removed 7 bases from V and 6 bases from J, with 16 bases in between. The DNA of the CDR3 is TGTGCCAGCACCATATTCGGCAGGGGTAATTCACCCCTCCACTTT. This codes for CASTIFGRGNSPLHF.

This clone was seen a few times. The chain couples TRBV5-1 to TRBJ1-1; TRBD1 might be the D (5 bases). V gave up 7 bases and J gave up 3 bases, with 16 bases separating them. Germline CDR1 reads SGHRS; CDR2 reads YFSETQ. CDR3 length: 14 residues. The chain's CDR3 is CASALLGQDTEAFF. In nucleotides, the CDR3 is TGCGCCAGCGCGCTCTTGGGGCAGGACACTGAAGCTTTCTTT.

This chain links TRBV28 with TRBJ1-5; D is uncertain. Germline values: CDR1 MDHEN, CDR2 SYDVKM. The V end was cut by 2 bases, the J end by 1 base, with 9 bases between. The CDR3 covers 15 residues. This chain's CDR3 is CASSLMRRSNQPQHF. The CDR3 DNA reads TGTGCCAGCAGTTTAATGAGGCGGAGCAATCAGCCCCAGCATTTT.

V usage is TRBV6-6 and J usage is TRBJ1-2; D is ambiguous. The CDR3 is 16 residues long. The germline gives CDR1 MNHNY, CDR2 SVGAGI (reference sequence). The V end was cut by 4 bases, the J end by 0 bases, with 15 bases between. DNA of the CDR3: TGTGCCAGCAGTTCCCGAGCCGCATTAGCTAACTATGGCTACACCTTC. Its protein is CASSSRAALANYGYTF.

The gene calls are TRBV9 and TRBJ2-5; D gene ambiguous. CDR3 length: 18 amino acids. CDR1 is SGDLS, CDR2 YYNGEE, per germline. V shed 0 bases and J shed 2 bases, with 20 bases lying between them. CDR3 DNA: TGTGCCAGCAGCGTAGCTGGAGCGAATGAGGAGAATCAAGAGACCCAGTACTTC. It yields the protein CASSVAGANEENQETQYF.

The chain couples TRBV27 to TRBJ1-2, with 9 positions matching TRBD1. Trimming at V came to 5 bases and at J to 2 bases, leaving 9 bases not matched to a gene. The CDR3 is 16 amino acids. Germline-derived CDR1 and CDR2 are MNHEY and SMNVEV (reference sequence). This CDR3 is CASSRTGARANYGYTF. The CDR3 bases are TGTGCCAGCAGTCGGACAGGGGCCCGCGCGAACTATGGCTACACCTTC.

V and J are TRBV13 and TRBJ2-5; tentative D call: TRBD2 (6 bases). TRBJ2-7 explains the end of the DNA better; the J call may be wrong. The germline V gene has CDR1 PRHDT and CDR2 FYEKMQ (reference sequence). The CDR3 length is 14 residues. The CDR3: CASKRGLQNYEQYF. Here the CDR3 DNA reads TGTGCCAGCAAACGGGGACTCCAAAACTACGAGCAGTACTTC.